This T cell receptor (beta chain) was obtained from a study of blood T cell repertoires in COVID-19. At the level of the study: From the United States, Italy and Spain came samples of acute and convalescent COVID-19. T cells, B-cell-depleted T cells, or PBMCs provided the cDNA or gDNA that served as material.

V gave up 0 bases and J gave up 3 bases; unmatched junction bases: 8. This CDR3 has 17 residues. The germline gives CDR1 SGDLS, CDR2 YYNGEE. Authors' processing steps: By means of reference gene primer amplification, nucleated cell counts were estimated. The data were produced by immunoSEQ multiplex PCR, yet TCRdb's version contains in-frame clones alone and is incomplete. The V and J calls and clone size are taken from that table; D and trimming were inferred from the DNA. Of fewer than 85,000 clones listed, about 90% were seen once; the top ten hold approximately 0.98%. This clonotype was obtained from a woman between 45 and 65 years old in a cohort sampled during active COVID-19. This chain uses TRBV9 with TRBJ2-3, with 9 bases aligning to TRBD2. Specimen: peripheral blood. The DNA of the CDR3 is TGTGCCAGCAGCGTAGCCCCCTCTAGCGGGGTAACAGATACGCAGTATTTT. Translated: CASSVAPSSGVTDTQYF.